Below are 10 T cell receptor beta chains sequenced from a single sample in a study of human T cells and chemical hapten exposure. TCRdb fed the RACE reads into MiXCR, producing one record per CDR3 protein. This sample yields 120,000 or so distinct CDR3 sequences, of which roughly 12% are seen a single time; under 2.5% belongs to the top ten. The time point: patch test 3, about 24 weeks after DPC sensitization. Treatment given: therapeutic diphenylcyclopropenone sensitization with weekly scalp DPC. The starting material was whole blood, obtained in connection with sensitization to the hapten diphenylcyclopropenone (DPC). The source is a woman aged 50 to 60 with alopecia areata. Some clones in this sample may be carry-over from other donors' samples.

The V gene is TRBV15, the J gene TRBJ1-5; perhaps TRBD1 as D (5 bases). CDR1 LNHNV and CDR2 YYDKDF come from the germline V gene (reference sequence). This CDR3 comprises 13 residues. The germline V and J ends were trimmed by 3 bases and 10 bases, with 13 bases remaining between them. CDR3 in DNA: TGTGCCACCAGCAGCCCATCCGGGACTCCCCAGCATTTT. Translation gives CATSSPSGTPQHF.

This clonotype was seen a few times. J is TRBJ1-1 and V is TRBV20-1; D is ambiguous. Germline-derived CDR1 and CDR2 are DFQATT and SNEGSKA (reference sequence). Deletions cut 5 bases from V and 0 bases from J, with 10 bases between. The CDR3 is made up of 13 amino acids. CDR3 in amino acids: CSAGGGMNTEAFF. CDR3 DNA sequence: TGCAGTGCTGGAGGAGGGATGAACACTGAAGCTTTCTTT.

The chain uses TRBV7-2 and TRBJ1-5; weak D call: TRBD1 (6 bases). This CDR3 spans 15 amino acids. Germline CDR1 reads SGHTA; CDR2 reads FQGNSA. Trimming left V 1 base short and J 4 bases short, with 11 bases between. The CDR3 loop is CASSLGGHQNQPQHF. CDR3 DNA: TGTGCCAGCAGCTTAGGGGGGCACCAAAATCAGCCCCAGCATTTT. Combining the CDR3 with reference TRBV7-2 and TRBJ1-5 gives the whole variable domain GAGVSQSPSNKVTEKGKDVELRCDPISGHTALYWYRQSLGQGLEFLIYFQGNSAPDKSGLPSDRFSAERTGGSVSTLTIQRTQQEDSAVYLCASSLGGHQNQPQHFGDGTRLSIL.

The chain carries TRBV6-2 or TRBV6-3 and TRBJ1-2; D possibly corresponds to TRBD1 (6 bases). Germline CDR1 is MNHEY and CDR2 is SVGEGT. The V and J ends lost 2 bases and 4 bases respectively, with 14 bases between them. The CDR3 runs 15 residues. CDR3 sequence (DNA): TGTGCCAGCAGTTACAAAACCGGGACACCCTATGGCTACACCTTC. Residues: CASSYKTGTPYGYTF.

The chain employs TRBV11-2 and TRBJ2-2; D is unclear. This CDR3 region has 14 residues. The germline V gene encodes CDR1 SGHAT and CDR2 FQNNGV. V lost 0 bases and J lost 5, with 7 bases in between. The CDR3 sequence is CASSLEISTGELFF. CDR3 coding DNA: TGTGCCAGCAGCTTAGAAATAAGTACCGGGGAGCTGTTTTTT.

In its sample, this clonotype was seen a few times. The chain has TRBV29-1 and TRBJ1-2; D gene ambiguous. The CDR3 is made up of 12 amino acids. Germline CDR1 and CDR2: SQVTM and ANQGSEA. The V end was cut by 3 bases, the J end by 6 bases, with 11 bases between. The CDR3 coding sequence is TGCAGCGTTGAGTCCGCGAGGGATGGCTACACCTTC. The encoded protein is CSVESARDGYTF.

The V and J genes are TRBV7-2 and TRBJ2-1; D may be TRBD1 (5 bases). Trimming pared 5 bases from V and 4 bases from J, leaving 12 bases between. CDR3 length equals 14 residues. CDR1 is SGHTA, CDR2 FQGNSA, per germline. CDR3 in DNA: TGTGCCAGCAGCCCTCTAGGGGAATACAATGAGCAGTTCTTC. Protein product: CASSPLGEYNEQFF.

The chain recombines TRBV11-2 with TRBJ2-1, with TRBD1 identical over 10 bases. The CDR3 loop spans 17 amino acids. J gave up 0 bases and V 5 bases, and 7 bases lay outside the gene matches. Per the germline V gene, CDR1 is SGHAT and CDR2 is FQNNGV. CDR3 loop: CASSLAGQGSSYNEQFF. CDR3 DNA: TGTGCCAGCAGCCTCGCGGGACAGGGGAGCTCCTACAATGAGCAGTTCTTC.

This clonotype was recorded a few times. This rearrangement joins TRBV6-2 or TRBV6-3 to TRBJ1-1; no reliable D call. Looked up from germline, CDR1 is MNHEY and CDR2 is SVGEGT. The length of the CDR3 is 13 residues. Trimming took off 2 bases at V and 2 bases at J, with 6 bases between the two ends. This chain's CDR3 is CASSYAGNTEAFF. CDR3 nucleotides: TGTGCCAGCAGTTACGCAGGTAACACTGAAGCTTTCTTT.

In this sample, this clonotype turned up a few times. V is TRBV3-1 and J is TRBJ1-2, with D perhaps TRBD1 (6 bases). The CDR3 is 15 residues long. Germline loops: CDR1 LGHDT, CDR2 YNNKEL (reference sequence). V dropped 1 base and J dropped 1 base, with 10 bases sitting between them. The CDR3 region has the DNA TGTGCCAGCAGCCAAGTAAAGGACAGTAACTATGGCTACACCTTC. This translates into CASSQVKDSNYGYTF.